These 22 T cell receptor beta chains were sequenced from one sample in a study of vaccination and CD4 T cells after COVID-19. Treatment in this sample: roughly 11-day PBMC culture with coronavirus spike peptide pools or control peptides (ViraFEST assay). The Oncomine TCR Beta short-read assay generated sequence data from the DNA of cultured CD4+ T cells. MiXCR, applied by TCRdb to the PCR reads, yields one record per CDR3 protein. This sample carries roughly 12,000 distinct CDR3 sequences, under 60% of them seen once, and the ten largest clones take approximately 10%. These receptors' targets are unknown. The material sequenced was CD4+ T cells from blood, cultured in vitro. Source of these receptors: a human donor who had recovered from COVID-19.

The chain carries TRBV5-8 and TRBJ1-2; D unresolved. Germline lookup yields CDR1 SGHTS and CDR2 YDEGEE. The CDR3 spans 13 residues. The V end was cut by 0 bases, the J end by 4 bases, with 7 bases between. The CDR3 region has the DNA TGTGCCAGCAGCTTGGGCAGGACCTATGGCTACACCTTC. It translates to CASSLGRTYGYTF.

The chain has TRBV6-1 and TRBJ1-2, with 10 bases fitting TRBD1. The CDR3 totals 14 residues. CDR1 and CDR2 from the germline V gene are MNHNS and SASEGT. V was pared by 8 bases and J by 5 bases, with 8 bases of the junction left unmatched. CDR3 loop: CASRVDRGLYGYTF. CDR3 nucleotide sequence: TGTGCCAGCCGGGTTGACAGGGGGCTTTATGGCTACACCTTC.

The chain employs TRBV2 and TRBJ1-2; 9 bases align to TRBD1. The CDR3 loop spans 14 amino acids. Germline CDR1 is SNHLY and CDR2 is FYNNEI. V trimming: 8 bases; J trimming: 4 bases; junction bases outside the gene matches: 8. In nucleotides, the CDR3 is TGTGCCAGCGCTCCGGGACAGGGTAGCTATGGCTACACCTTC. This codes for CASAPGQGSYGYTF.

This clonotype was found once. This CDR3 reads CASSLAHREQETQYF. The DNA of the CDR3 is TGTGCCAGCAGCTTAGCTCACAGGGAGCAAGAGACCCAGTACTTC. The V gene is TRBV7-9, the J gene TRBJ2-5, with a tentative D call TRBD1 (6 bases). Germline CDR1 is SEHNR and CDR2 is FQNEAQ (reference sequence). The CDR3 has 15 amino acids. Trimming removed 0 bases from V and 2 bases from J, with 10 bases in between.

This clonotype was seen a single time. A read error may produce the germline difference seen at one junction end. The chain couples TRBV7-8 to TRBJ2-2; 8 bases fit TRBD2. The CDR3 loop spans 17 amino acids. Germline V gives CDR1 SGHVS, CDR2 FQNEAQ. DNA for the CDR3: TGTGCCAGCAGCCCCCGGGCCACCCTCCGGGGGGGCGGGAAGCTGTTTTTT. It codes for CASSPRATLRGGGKLFF.

In this sample, this clonotype turned up a few times. This chain uses TRBV7-2 with TRBJ2-7; 8 positions match TRBD1. There are 15 residues in the CDR3. The germline CDR1 and CDR2 sequences are SGHTA and FQGNSA. J gave up 0 bases and V 5 bases, and 6 bases lay outside the gene matches. In nucleotides, the CDR3 is TGTGCCAGCAGCGCGACAGGGGACAGCTCCTACGAGCAGTACTTC. Translating gives CASSATGDSSYEQYF.

The J gene is TRBJ2-7, the V gene TRBV6-1; perhaps TRBD2 as D (5 bases). The CDR3 extends over 14 amino acids. Deletions cut 6 bases from V and 5 bases from J, with 17 bases between. The germline CDR1 and CDR2 sequences are MNHNS and SASEGT. CDR3 coding DNA: TGTGCCAGCAGGGGGAGAATATCGAGGGACGAGCAGTACTTC. Encoded protein: CASRGRISRDEQYF.

The chain recombines TRBV20-1 with TRBJ2-1; 8 positions match TRBD1. V dropped 6 bases and J dropped 4; count of bases not matched to a gene: 8. The CDR3 runs to 14 residues. Germline V gene data show CDR1 as DFQATT and CDR2 as SNEGSKA (reference sequence). The CDR3 loop is CSATGTGPYNEQFF. DNA of the CDR3: TGCAGTGCGACCGGGACAGGTCCATACAATGAGCAGTTCTTC.

The V and J genes are TRBV6-1 and TRBJ2-5, with TRBD1 matching 8 bases. This CDR3 is built from 17 residues. The junction had 10 bases not matched to a gene; V was cut back by 0 bases and J by 4 bases. Germline loops: CDR1 MNHNS, CDR2 SASEGT. The CDR3 protein is CASSEALGDRGGETQYF. The CDR3 region has the DNA TGTGCCAGCAGTGAAGCGCTGGGAGACAGGGGAGGAGAGACCCAGTACTTC.

The chain links TRBV7-2 to TRBJ2-3; TRBD1 matches 12 bases. Germline V gives CDR1 SGHTA, CDR2 FQGNSA. This CDR3 contains 16 residues. J gave up 5 bases and V 3 bases, and 6 bases lay outside the gene matches. This CDR3 is CASSFGDRGRKDTQYF. The DNA of the CDR3 is TGTGCCAGCAGCTTCGGGGACAGGGGGCGGAAAGATACGCAGTATTTT.

V is TRBV20-1 and J is TRBJ2-1; possibly TRBD2 for D (5 bases). The CDR3 extends over 16 amino acids. Germline values: CDR1 DFQATT, CDR2 SNEGSKA (reference sequence). Between the trimmed V and J ends, which lost 1 base and 0 bases, there was a span of 13 bases. CDR3 protein: CSARVPSGSSYNEQFF. For the CDR3, the DNA is TGCAGTGCTAGAGTTCCAAGCGGATCCTCCTACAATGAGCAGTTCTTC.

The V and J genes are TRBV5-1 and TRBJ2-5; D remains ambiguous. The V gene's germline CDR1 is SGHRS and CDR2 YFSETQ. The CDR3 totals 16 residues. V was clipped by 0 bases and J by 2 bases, with 14 bases between them. Written as DNA, the CDR3 is TGCGCCAGCAGCTTGGCCGCGACGGTCACACAAGAGACCCAGTACTTC. It codes for CASSLAATVTQETQYF.

V usage is TRBV21-1 and J usage is TRBJ2-7; TRBD2 was called by the table and not checked on the DNA. TRBV21-1 is described as a pseudogene. The CDR3 spans 17 residues. For the CDR3, the DNA is TGTGCCAGCAGCAAAGCTCATAGCGGGGGGAGCTCCTACGAGCAGTACTTC. This sequence encodes CASSKAHSGGSSYEQYF.

This clonotype was seen just once. J is TRBJ2-1 and V is TRBV6-1; the D gene is possibly TRBD1 (6 bases). Germline CDR1 is MNHNS and CDR2 is SASEGT. The V end was cut by 7 bases, the J end by 0 bases, with 16 bases between. The CDR3 consists of 16 residues. CDR3 nucleotide sequence: TGTGCCAGCATCTCAACAGGGCAGGGCTCCTACAATGAGCAGTTCTTC. Its protein is CASISTGQGSYNEQFF.

The chain uses TRBV7-8 and TRBJ2-7, with D tentatively TRBD1 (6 bases). This CDR3 has 14 amino acids. V gave up 5 bases and J gave up 6 bases, with 17 bases separating them. In germline, CDR1 is SGHVS, CDR2 FQNEAQ. CDR3 loop: CASSPSRGFREQYF. CDR3 in DNA: TGTGCCAGCAGCCCCAGTAGGGGGTTTCGCGAGCAGTACTTC.

This chain connects TRBV5-4 to TRBJ2-7, with 10 bases aligning to TRBD2. Germline CDR1 reads SGHNT; CDR2 reads YYREEE (reference sequence). This CDR3 is 17 amino acids long. Trimming at V came to 3 bases and at J to 6 bases, leaving 15 bases not matched to a gene. The DNA of the CDR3 is TGTGCCAGCAGCTCACCCACTAGCGGGATCAGCAGGGGCGAGCAGTACTTC. It translates to CASSSPTSGISRGEQYF.

This clonotype was picked up one time. The chain combines TRBV30 with TRBJ1-1, with 9 positions matching TRBD1. This CDR3 has 15 amino acids. With 0 bases clipped from V and 6 bases from J, the junction kept 8 bases outside the gene matches. Germline V gene data show CDR1 as GTSNPN and CDR2 as SVGIG (reference sequence). This CDR3 reads CAWSVRGTGKAEAFF. CDR3 nucleotides: TGTGCCTGGAGTGTACGTGGGACAGGGAAAGCTGAAGCTTTCTTT.

V usage is TRBV27 and J usage is TRBJ2-4; D call uncertain. The CDR3 runs to 14 residues. V was cut by 2 bases and J by 4 bases, with 9 bases left in between. CDR1 is MNHEY and CDR2 is SMNVEV in the germline V gene (reference sequence). The CDR3 DNA is TGTGCCAGCAGTTTACCCCAGATTAAAAACATTCAGTACTTC. Its translation: CASSLPQIKNIQYF.

The table lists this clonotype with a count of one. The chain combines TRBV6-4 with TRBJ2-3; D gene uncertain. The CDR3 is 14 residues long. The germline V and J ends were trimmed by 4 bases and 2 bases, with 10 bases remaining between them. CDR1 is MRHNA and CDR2 is SNTAGT in the germline V gene. The DNA for the CDR3 is TGTGCCAGCAGTGTAGAACCTTACACAGATACGCAGTATTTT. This codes for CASSVEPYTDTQYF.

This chain joins TRBV6-1 and TRBJ2-7; tentatively, D is TRBD1 or TRBD2 (5 bases each). Germline lookup yields CDR1 MNHNS and CDR2 SASEGT. With 8 bases removed from V and 4 bases from J, the gap between germline ends came to 24 bases. The CDR3 contains 16 residues. DNA for the CDR3: TGTGCCAGCCACCGGTATTTCGAGGGGCGTTCATACGAGCAGTACTTC. Its protein product is CASHRYFEGRSYEQYF.

This clonotype was recorded only once. This CDR3 is CASSLGASRNTGELFF. CDR3 in DNA: TGTGCCAGCAGCTTAGGGGCTAGCCGTAACACCGGGGAGCTGTTTTTT. The V gene is TRBV7-9, the J gene TRBJ2-2; D might be TRBD2 (5 bases). The germline CDR1 and CDR2 sequences are SEHNR and FQNEAQ (reference sequence). The CDR3 is 16 residues long. The germline V and J ends were trimmed by 1 base and 2 bases, with 11 bases remaining between them.

This clonotype has a handful of counts. The chain uses TRBV30 and TRBJ1-2, with unresolved D. V was cut by 1 base and J by 3 bases, with 3 bases left in between. CDR3 length: 11 residues. Germline V gives CDR1 GTSNPN, CDR2 SVGIG (reference sequence). The CDR3 bases are TGTGCCTGGAGTGGGTACTATGGCTACACCTTC. Protein product: CAWSGYYGYTF.